This note documents a single T cell receptor beta chain sequence. Its antigen is undetermined. One junction end disagrees with the germline gene, perhaps due to a read error. CDR1 is SGHTA and CDR2 is FQGNSA in the germline V gene. The CDR3 has 15 residues. This sample stems from a study of cytomegalovirus exposure and HLA in healthy donors. General study points: Another analysis was done later, and it associated approximately 15,000 TCR beta sequences with HLA alleles at 0.05 false discovery rate.

13 Jbeta primers and 60 Vbeta primers were used for the PCR. Clones were sequenced by immunoSEQ multiplex PCR, and TCRdb holds only the in-frame ones, with some missing. The table shows around 210,000 clones, with 82% occurring only once. The chain joins TRBV7-2 to TRBJ2-2, with 9 bases that match TRBD2. The receptor was isolated from a woman aged 40 to 50 in good health and CMV-seronegative. Material for sequencing was PBMCs. This CDR3 is CASSFSGSDTEELFF. The DNA of the CDR3 is TGTGCCAGCAGCTTTAGCGGGAGTGACACCGAGGAGCTGTTTTTT.